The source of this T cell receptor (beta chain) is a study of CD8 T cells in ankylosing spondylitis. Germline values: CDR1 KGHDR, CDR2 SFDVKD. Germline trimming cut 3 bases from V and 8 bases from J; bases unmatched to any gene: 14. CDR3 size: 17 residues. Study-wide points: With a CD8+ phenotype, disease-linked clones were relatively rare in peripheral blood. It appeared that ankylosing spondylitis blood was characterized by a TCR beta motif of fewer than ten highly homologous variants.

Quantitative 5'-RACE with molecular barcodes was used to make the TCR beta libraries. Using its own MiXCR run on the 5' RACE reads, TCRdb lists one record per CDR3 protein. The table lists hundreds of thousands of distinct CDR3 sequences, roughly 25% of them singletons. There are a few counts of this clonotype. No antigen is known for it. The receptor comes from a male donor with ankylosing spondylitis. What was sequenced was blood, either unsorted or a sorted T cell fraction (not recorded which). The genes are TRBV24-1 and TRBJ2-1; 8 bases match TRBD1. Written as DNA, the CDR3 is TGTGCCACCAGTGATGCACAGGGGGTCCCTCTGAGGGATGAGCAGTTCTTC. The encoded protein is CATSDAQGVPLRDEQFF.